What follows are 7 T cell receptor beta chains derived from one specimen sequenced in a study of T-cell reconstitution after alpha-beta-depleted transplantation in children. For TCRbeta, the library was prepared with unique molecular identifiers. One entry per CDR3 protein results from TCRdb running MiXCR on the PCR reads. This table holds about 98,000 distinct CDR3 sequences, about 22% found once. The sequencing here drew on PBMCs, taken before TCRalphabeta/CD19-depleted stem cell transplant. The receptors shown here come from a boy aged 2-15 years with acute lymphoblastic leukemia, due to receive a stem cell transplant.

The rearrangement uses TRBV25-1 and TRBJ1-3; D might be TRBD1 (6 bases). The CDR3 covers 13 residues. The germline V gene encodes CDR1 MGHDK and CDR2 SYGVNS. Trimming removed 6 bases at V and 4 bases at J, with 10 bases between. The DNA for the CDR3 is TGTGCCAGCAGGGGGGGGCCCGGAAACACCATATATTTT. Amino acids: CASRGGPGNTIYF.

This clonotype was recorded a few times. The J gene is TRBJ1-3, the V gene TRBV20-1, with 7 bases lining up with TRBD1. CDR3 size: 13 residues. Per the germline V gene, CDR1 is DFQATT and CDR2 is SNEGSKA (reference sequence). V trimming: 3 bases; J trimming: 8 bases; junction bases outside the gene matches: 7. CDR3 coding DNA: TGCAGTGCTAGCGGACAGGATATGGACACCATATATTTT. This sequence encodes CSASGQDMDTIYF.

Ten or more counts support this clonotype. V is TRBV7-9 and J is TRBJ2-5, with 11 positions matching TRBD2. The J segment lost 3 bases and the V segment lost 3 bases, leaving 3 bases of the junction unmatched. CDR3 length equals 15 residues. Germline V lookup: CDR1 SEHNR, CDR2 FQNEAQ (reference sequence). The CDR3 region has the DNA TGTGCCAGCAGCTTGGGACTAGCGGAGAAAGAGACCCAGTACTTC. This translates into CASSLGLAEKETQYF.

This chain links TRBV20-1 with TRBJ1-1, with D maybe TRBD1 (5 bases). V was clipped by 0 bases and J by 1 base, with 15 bases between them. Germline values: CDR1 DFQATT, CDR2 SNEGSKA (reference sequence). CDR3 length equals 16 residues. The CDR3 reads CSARDPLEGWNTEAFF. CDR3 DNA sequence: TGCAGTGCTAGAGATCCCTTGGAGGGGTGGAACACTGAAGCTTTCTTT.

The V and J genes are TRBV28 and TRBJ2-7, with D perhaps matching TRBD2 (6 bases). The CDR3 consists of 15 residues. The germline CDR1 and CDR2 sequences are MDHEN and SYDVKM. The V and J ends lost 7 bases and 2 bases respectively, with 18 bases between them. The chain's CDR3 is CASTLGGGAPYEQYF. The CDR3 bases are TGTGCCAGCACCTTGGGCGGAGGGGCCCCCTACGAGCAGTACTTC.

The CDR3 DNA sequence: TGTGCCAGCAGCTCCCGCAAGGACAGTTCGGCTGAGCAGTTCTTC. It encodes CASSSRKDSSAEQFF. The chain links TRBV7-3 to TRBJ2-1; D may be TRBD1 (6 bases). V dropped 4 bases and J dropped 9 bases, with 19 bases sitting between them. The germline CDR1 and CDR2 sequences are SGHTA and FQGTGA. The CDR3 is made up of 15 amino acids.

The chain joins TRBV7-9 to TRBJ1-1, with D tentatively TRBD1 (6 bases). V dropped 1 base and J dropped 8 bases, with 17 bases sitting between them. The CDR3 extends over 15 amino acids. CDR1 is SEHNR and CDR2 is FQNEAQ in the germline V gene (reference sequence). As DNA, the CDR3 is TGTGCCAGCAGCTTAGGGGTAGGGGCAGGGGACGAAGCTTTCTTT. Translating gives CASSLGVGAGDEAFF.